The 29 T cell receptor beta chains listed next were all sequenced from one sample in a study of blood T cell repertoires in COVID-19. TCRdb's copy holds only in-frame clones and misses some; the assay was immunoSEQ multiplex PCR. Of 55,000 to 65,000 clones listed, approximately 86% were seen once; the top ten hold 4.8%. Sequencing was carried out using peripheral blood. All receptors derive from a man in his 60s with acute or convalescent COVID-19.

The chain is built from TRBV11-1 and TRBJ2-7; TRBD1 matches at 7 bases. This CDR3 contains 14 residues. CDR1 SGHAT and CDR2 FQDESV come from the germline V gene (reference sequence). V dropped 3 bases and J dropped 5; count of bases not matched to a gene: 7. The CDR3 reads CASSLPDRVNEQYF. CDR3 nucleotides: TGTGCCAGCAGCTTGCCCGACAGGGTCAACGAGCAGTACTTC. Supplemented by reference TRBV11-1 and TRBJ2-7, the full variable domain reads EAEVAQSPRYKITEKSQAVAFWCDPISGHATLYWYRQILGQGPELLVQFQDESVVDDSQLPKDRFSAERLKGVDSTLKIQPAELGDSAMYLCASSLPDRVNEQYFGPGTRLTVT.

The chain combines TRBV4-1 with TRBJ2-7; TRBD1 aligns across 9 bases. This CDR3 has 14 residues. In germline, CDR1 is MGHRA, CDR2 YSYEKL. Trimming cost V 4 bases and J 1 base; bases outside gene matches: 2. In nucleotides, the CDR3 is TGCGCCAGCAGCCGAGGGACAGGGTCCTACGAGCAGTACTTC. It encodes CASSRGTGSYEQYF.

V and J are TRBV7-9 and TRBJ2-2, with a tentative D call TRBD2 (6 bases). V gave up 5 bases and J gave up 7 bases, with 17 bases separating them. The germline V gene has CDR1 SEHNR and CDR2 FQNEAQ (reference sequence). This CDR3 spans 15 amino acids. The CDR3 here is CASSRPRLVVGELFF. The DNA of the CDR3 is TGTGCCAGCAGCCGTCCGAGACTAGTGGTCGGGGAGCTGTTTTTT.

V is TRBV24-1 and J is TRBJ2-3; 12 nucleotides agree with TRBD1. Germline lookup yields CDR1 KGHDR and CDR2 SFDVKD. The CDR3 has 14 amino acids. Unmatched junction bases numbered 2, after V lost 7 bases and J lost 4 bases. The CDR3 DNA reads TGTGCCACCAGGGGACAGGGGGCCGCAGATACGCAGTATTTT. Its protein product is CATRGQGAADTQYF.

The rearrangement links TRBV14 to TRBJ2-2; D is unclear. Trimming pared 1 base from V and 7 bases from J, leaving 13 bases between. Germline V lookup: CDR1 SGHDN, CDR2 FVKESK. This CDR3 comprises 15 residues. This CDR3 is CASSQALMGLGELFF. CDR3 nucleotide sequence: TGTGCCAGCAGCCAAGCGCTTATGGGCCTCGGGGAGCTGTTTTTT.

The chain links TRBV3-1 (or the pseudogene TRBV3-2) to TRBJ1-2; TRBD1 might be the D (6 bases). Germline CDR1 and CDR2: LGHDT and YNNKEL (reference sequence). This CDR3 has 14 amino acids. Trimming stripped 1 base from V and 8 bases from J, with 14 bases between. CDR3 protein: CASSQVAGAEGYTF. In DNA, the CDR3 is TGTGCCAGCAGCCAAGTGGCAGGGGCAGAGGGCTACACCTTC.

The rearrangement joins TRBV6-6 to TRBJ2-7; a weak D match, TRBD1 (6 bases). Germline-derived CDR1 and CDR2 are MNHNY and SVGAGI (reference sequence). V shed 0 bases and J shed 7 bases, with 13 bases lying between them. The CDR3 runs 14 residues. The CDR3 loop is CASSYSLGAREQYF. CDR3 DNA sequence: TGTGCCAGCAGTTACTCTCTGGGGGCCAGGGAGCAGTACTTC.

The V gene is TRBV15, the J gene TRBJ1-3; D unclear. The CDR3 extends over 16 amino acids. Germline V gene lookup returns CDR1 LNHNV and CDR2 YYDKDF (reference sequence). Trimming removed 1 base at V and 3 bases at J, with 13 bases between. CDR3 sequence: CATSRGGPFFGNTIYF. DNA of the CDR3: TGTGCCACCAGCAGAGGAGGGCCCTTCTTTGGAAACACCATATATTTT.

The chain is built from TRBV5-5 and TRBJ2-7, with unresolved D. Trimming removed 0 bases from V and 0 bases from J, with 7 bases in between. The CDR3 is 14 residues long. Germline-derived CDR1 and CDR2 are SGHKS and YYEKEE (reference sequence). The CDR3 coding sequence is TGTGCCAGCAGCTTGGCGAGGAGCTCCTACGAGCAGTACTTC. Protein: CASSLARSSYEQYF. Complete variable domain (other parts from reference TRBV5-5 and TRBJ2-7): DAGVTQSPTHLIKTRGQQVTLRCSPISGHKSVSWYQQVLGQGPQFIFQYYEKEERGRGNFPDRFSARQFPNYSSELNVNALLLGDSALYLCASSLARSSYEQYFGPGTRLTVT.

The rearrangement uses TRBV11-2 and TRBJ1-2; TRBD1 agrees at 8 bases. The germline gives CDR1 SGHAT, CDR2 FQNNGV. CDR3 size: 13 residues. J lost 8 bases, V lost 1 base, and 3 bases had no gene match. CDR3 bases: TGTGCCAGCAGCTTAGGGACAGGGCACGGCTACACCTTC. Translation: CASSLGTGHGYTF. Based on the CDR3 plus reference TRBV11-2 and TRBJ1-2, the full variable domain is EAGVAQSPRYKIIEKRQSVAFWCNPISGHATLYWYQQILGQGPKLLIQFQNNGVVDDSQLPKDRFSAERLKGVDSTLKIQPAKLEDSAVYLCASSLGTGHGYTFGSGTRLTVV.

The chain joins TRBV6-5 to TRBJ2-7; tentative D call: TRBD1 (5 bases). Trimming stripped 5 bases from V and 0 bases from J, with 14 bases between. CDR3 length: 15 amino acids. Germline V lookup: CDR1 MNHEY, CDR2 SVGAGI. CDR3 loop: CASSPQPTVSYEQYF. For the CDR3, the DNA is TGTGCCAGCAGTCCCCAACCGACAGTCTCCTACGAGCAGTACTTC.

V usage is TRBV6-1 and J usage is TRBJ2-3; D unresolved. V was trimmed by 2 bases and J by 10 bases, leaving 10 bases between them. Germline CDR1 MNHNS, CDR2 SASEGT. The CDR3 is made up of 12 amino acids. The CDR3 DNA is TGTGCCAGCAGTGAACACGCCAGGCCGCAGTATTTT. It is translated as CASSEHARPQYF.

On this clone itself: The same CDR3 can be traced to other DNA sequences in this sample. The chain is built from TRBV27 and TRBJ2-7; D gene uncertain. The CDR3 totals 14 residues. The germline gives CDR1 MNHEY, CDR2 SMNVEV (reference sequence). Between the trimmed V and J ends, which lost 5 bases and 4 bases, there was a span of 15 bases. CDR3 sequence reads: CASSQTSAQYEQYF. CDR3 sequence (DNA): TGTGCCAGCAGTCAGACCAGCGCCCAATACGAGCAGTACTTC.

J is TRBJ2-3 and V is TRBV5-4; TRBD1 agrees at 7 bases. J lost 5 bases, V lost 3 bases, and 9 bases had no gene match. The CDR3 is made up of 15 amino acids. Germline CDR1 and CDR2: SGHNT and YYREEE (reference sequence). The CDR3 sequence: CASSWGQLGGDTQYF. The CDR3 DNA reads as TGTGCCAGCAGCTGGGGACAGCTAGGAGGAGATACGCAGTATTTT. The full variable domain, in which reference TRBV5-4 and TRBJ2-3 provide the parts outside the CDR3, is ETGVTQSPTHLIKTRGQQVTLRCSSQSGHNTVSWYQQALGQGPQFIFQYYREEENGRGNFPPRFSGLQFPNYSSELNVNALELDDSALYLCASSWGQLGGDTQYFGPGTRLTVL.

V is TRBV2 and J is TRBJ2-7; 12 bases fit TRBD2. This CDR3 is 15 amino acids long. The germline V gene has CDR1 SNHLY and CDR2 FYNNEI. The V and J ends lost 4 bases and 7 bases, in that order; junction bases with no gene match: 8. CDR3 coding DNA: TGTGCCAGCAGTGCCCTAGCGGGAGGGCCGGAGGAGCAGTACTTC. This encodes CASSALAGGPEEQYF. Looking up the rest from reference TRBV2 and TRBJ2-7 gives the full variable domain: EPEVTQTPSHQVTQMGQEVILRCVPISNHLYFYWYRQILGQKVEFLVSFYNNEISEKSEIFDDQFSVERPDGSNFTLKIRSTKLEDSAMYFCASSALAGGPEEQYFGPGTRLTVT.

The chain links TRBV5-1 to TRBJ2-3, with D possibly being TRBD1 (6 bases). The CDR3 runs to 14 residues. V was clipped by 7 bases and J by 2 bases, with 14 bases between them. CDR1 is SGHRS and CDR2 is YFSETQ in the germline V gene. CDR3 residues: CASHGQGFTDTQYF. CDR3 in DNA: TGCGCCAGCCATGGTCAGGGGTTCACAGATACGCAGTATTTT.

The chain carries TRBV19 and TRBJ2-2; D remains ambiguous. Trimming removed 3 bases from V and 1 base from J, with 9 bases in between. CDR1 LNHDA and CDR2 SQIVND come from the germline V gene (reference sequence). The CDR3 totals 15 residues. CDR3 sequence reads: CASSIGPQNTGELFF. CDR3 bases: TGTGCCAGTAGTATTGGGCCCCAGAACACCGGGGAGCTGTTTTTT.

This chain connects TRBV28 to TRBJ2-7; no reliable D call. Between the trimmed V and J ends, which lost 6 bases and 3 bases, there was a span of 3 bases. This CDR3 has 10 residues. The germline V gene has CDR1 MDHEN and CDR2 SYDVKM. The CDR3: CASSLYEQYF. DNA of the CDR3: TGTGCCAGCAGCCTCTACGAGCAGTACTTC.

This clone was observed once. The rearrangement links TRBV29-1 to TRBJ2-3; possibly TRBD1 for D (6 bases). V lost 3 bases and J lost 2, with 6 bases in between. The CDR3 spans 12 residues. Germline loops: CDR1 SQVTM, CDR2 ANQGSEA. In nucleotides, the CDR3 is TGCAGCGTTGAGGGGGCCACAGATACGCAGTATTTT. Its translation is CSVEGATDTQYF.

This clone was observed a single time. The chain couples TRBV2 to TRBJ2-1, with 7 bases fitting TRBD2. V lost 6 bases and J lost 7; bases outside the gene matches: 6. The length of the CDR3 is 13 residues. Germline lookup yields CDR1 SNHLY and CDR2 FYNNEI. This chain's CDR3 is CASSNYGRNEQFF. Written as DNA, the CDR3 is TGTGCCAGCAGCAATTACGGGAGGAATGAGCAGTTCTTC.

J is TRBJ1-2 and V is TRBV28; a weak D match, TRBD1 (5 bases). Trimming stripped 8 bases from V and 4 bases from J, with 11 bases between. The CDR3 loop spans 12 amino acids. Germline assignment: CDR1 MDHEN and CDR2 SYDVKM. The CDR3 nucleotides read TGTGCCAGCGGCAGGGCTCGCTATGGCTACACCTTC. It translates to CASGRARYGYTF.

The chain couples TRBV7-6 to TRBJ2-1; tentative D call: TRBD2 (5 bases). The CDR3 is 13 amino acids. Trimming removed 1 base at V and 12 bases at J, with 13 bases between. Germline V lookup: CDR1 SGHVS, CDR2 FNYEAQ. In DNA form, the CDR3 reads TGTGCCAGCAGCTTAGAGGGCATGGCGGGGCAGTTCTTC. This encodes CASSLEGMAGQFF.

The chain couples TRBV6-6 to TRBJ2-1, with D maybe TRBD1 (6 bases). V lost 5 bases and J 9 bases, leaving 23 bases between the germline ends. The V gene's germline CDR1 is MNHNY and CDR2 SVGAGI (reference sequence). This CDR3 is built from 16 residues. CDR3 DNA: TGTGCCAGCAGTCGGTTACAGGCGCCTGCGGACAGTGAGCAGTTCTTC. Amino acid sequence: CASSRLQAPADSEQFF.

The V gene is TRBV19, the J gene TRBJ2-3, with 7 bases fitting TRBD2. Germline assignment: CDR1 LNHDA and CDR2 SQIVND (reference sequence). Trimming removed 2 bases from V and 6 bases from J; junction bases left unmatched: 5. The CDR3 covers 14 residues. CDR3 in amino acids: CASSISGKADTQYF. The CDR3 region has the DNA TGTGCCAGTAGTATAAGCGGGAAGGCCGATACGCAGTATTTT.

This chain links TRBV27 with TRBJ1-1, with D possibly TRBD1 on 5 matching bases. The CDR3 is 13 residues long. The germline V and J ends were trimmed by 6 bases and 7 bases, with 15 bases remaining between them. Germline lookup yields CDR1 MNHEY and CDR2 SMNVEV (reference sequence). CDR3 in DNA: TGTGCCAGCAGCTCCAGGGTGGCCGGTGAAGCTTTCTTT. It translates to CASSSRVAGEAFF.

The rearrangement links TRBV5-3 to TRBJ2-2, with TRBD2 matching 7 bases. TRBV5-3 is classed as an ORF, of uncertain function. V shed 3 bases, J shed 0 bases, and the junction held 11 bases outside the gene matches. The CDR3 totals 18 residues. CDR3 loop: CARSSVDPAGTNTGELFF. CDR3 in DNA: TGTGCCAGAAGCTCCGTCGACCCAGCGGGGACGAACACCGGGGAGCTGTTTTTT.

The chain combines TRBV9 with TRBJ2-5; tentative D call: TRBD2 (6 bases). The germline V gene encodes CDR1 SGDLS and CDR2 YYNGEE. V lost 3 bases and J lost 1, with 28 bases in between. The CDR3 covers 20 residues. DNA for the CDR3: TGTGCCAGCAGCGAGGGGACTCGGGTTGGTAGTCGGTCTGTCCAAGAGACCCAGTACTTC. Translating gives CASSEGTRVGSRSVQETQYF.

The chain uses TRBV18 and TRBJ1-4; no clear D. Trimming cost V 2 bases and J 3 bases, with 7 bases left between them. The CDR3 extends over 14 amino acids. The germline gives CDR1 KGHSH, CDR2 LQKENI. CDR3 DNA sequence: TGTGCCAGCTCACCAATGCAGGCTAATGAAAAACTGTTTTTT. Residues: CASSPMQANEKLFF.

This clone was seen only once. The CDR3 sequence: CASSYGGIYQPQHF. The CDR3 DNA is TGTGCCAGCAGTTATGGCGGAATATATCAGCCCCAGCATTTT. This chain links TRBV27 with TRBJ1-5, with no clear D. V dropped 4 bases and J dropped 5 bases, with 12 bases sitting between them. The CDR3 runs to 14 residues. The germline CDR1 and CDR2 sequences are MNHEY and SMNVEV (reference sequence).